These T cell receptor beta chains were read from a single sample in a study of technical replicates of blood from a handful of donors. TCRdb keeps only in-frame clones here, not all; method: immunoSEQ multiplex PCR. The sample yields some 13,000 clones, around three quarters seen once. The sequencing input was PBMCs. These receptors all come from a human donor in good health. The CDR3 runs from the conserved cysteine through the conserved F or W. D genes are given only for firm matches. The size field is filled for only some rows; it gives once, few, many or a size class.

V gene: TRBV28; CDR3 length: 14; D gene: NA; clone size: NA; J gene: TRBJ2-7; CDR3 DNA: TGTGCCAGCGTTTTGAGAGCGGCTTCCTACGAGCAGTACTTC; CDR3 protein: CASVLRAASYEQYF
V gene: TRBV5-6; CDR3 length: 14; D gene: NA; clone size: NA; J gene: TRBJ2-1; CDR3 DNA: TGTGCCAGCAGCTGGACAGAGGGCCTAAGTGAGCAGTTCTTC; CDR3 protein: CASSWTEGLSEQFF
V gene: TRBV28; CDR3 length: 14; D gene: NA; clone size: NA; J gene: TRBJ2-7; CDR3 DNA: TGTGCCAGCAGCAGCCCCCAGGGGACCTACGAGCAGTACTTC; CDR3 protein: CASSSPQGTYEQYF
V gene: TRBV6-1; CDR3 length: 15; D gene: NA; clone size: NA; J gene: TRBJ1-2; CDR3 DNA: TGTGCCAGCAGTGATGCCAGGGCAAGGGTCTATGGCTACACCTTC; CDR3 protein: CASSDARARVYGYTF
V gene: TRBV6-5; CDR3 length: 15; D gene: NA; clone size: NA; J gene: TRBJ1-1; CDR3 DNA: TGTGCCAGCAGTTACTCGTACAGGAAGGACACTGAAGCTTTCTTT; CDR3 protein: CASSYSYRKDTEAFF
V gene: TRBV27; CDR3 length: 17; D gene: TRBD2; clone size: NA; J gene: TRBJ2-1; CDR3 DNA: TGTGCCAGCAGTTTAATGTTTCTAGCGGGAGGCCTCAATGAGCAGTTCTTC; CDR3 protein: CASSLMFLAGGLNEQFF
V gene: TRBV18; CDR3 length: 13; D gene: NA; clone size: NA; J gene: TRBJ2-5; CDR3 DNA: TGTGCCAGCTCACCACCAGCCCTAGAGACCCAGTACTTC; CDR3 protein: CASSPPALETQYF
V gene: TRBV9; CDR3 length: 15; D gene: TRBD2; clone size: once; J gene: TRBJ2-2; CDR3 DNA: TGTGCCAGCAGCTCGGGACTAGTCTCAGCCGGGGAGCTGTTTTTT; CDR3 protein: CASSSGLVSAGELFF
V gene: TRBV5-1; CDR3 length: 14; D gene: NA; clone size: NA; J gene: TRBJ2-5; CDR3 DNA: TGCGCCAGCAGCCCCCCCGGGTCACAAGAGACCCAGTACTTC; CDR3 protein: CASSPPGSQETQYF
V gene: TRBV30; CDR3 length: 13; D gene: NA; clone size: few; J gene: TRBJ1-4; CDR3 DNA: TGTGCCTGGAGGAGAGGACAGAATGAAAAACTGTTTTTT; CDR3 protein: CAWRRGQNEKLFF
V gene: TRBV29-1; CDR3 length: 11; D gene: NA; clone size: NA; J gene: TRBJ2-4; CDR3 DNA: TGCAGCGTTGAGGGGGCAGGCCGTCAGTACTTC; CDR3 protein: CSVEGAGRQYF
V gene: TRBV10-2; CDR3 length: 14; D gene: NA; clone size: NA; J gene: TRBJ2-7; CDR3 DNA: TGCGCCAGCAGTGAAAGCTGGGGGCCTTACGAGCAGTACTTC; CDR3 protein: CASSESWGPYEQYF
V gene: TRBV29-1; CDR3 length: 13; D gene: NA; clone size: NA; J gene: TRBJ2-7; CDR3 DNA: TGCAGCGTTCTAGGGAGTGGGGCCTACGAGCAGTACTTC; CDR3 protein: CSVLGSGAYEQYF
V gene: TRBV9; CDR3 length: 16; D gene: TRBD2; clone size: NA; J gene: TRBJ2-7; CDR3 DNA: TGTGCCAGCAGCGCGTCGACTAGCGGGGATCCCTACGAGCAGTACTTC; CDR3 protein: CASSASTSGDPYEQYF
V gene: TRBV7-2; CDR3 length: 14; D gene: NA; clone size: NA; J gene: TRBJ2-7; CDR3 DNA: TGTGCCAGCAACCGAGGGTCAGCGGAAAGGTGGCAGTACTTC; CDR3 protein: CASNRGSAERWQYF
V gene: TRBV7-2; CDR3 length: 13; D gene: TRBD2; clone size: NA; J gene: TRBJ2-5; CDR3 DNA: TGTGCCAGCAGCTACAAACCTAGCGGGATCCCGTACTTC; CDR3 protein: CASSYKPSGIPYF
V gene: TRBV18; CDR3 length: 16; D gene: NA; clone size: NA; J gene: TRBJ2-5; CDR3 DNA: TGTGCCAGCTCTCCTACTCCGGACAGTTACCAAGAGACCCAGTACTTC; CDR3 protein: CASSPTPDSYQETQYF
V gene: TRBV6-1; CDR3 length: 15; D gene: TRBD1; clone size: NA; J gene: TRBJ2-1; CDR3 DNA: TGTGCCAGCAGTGAAGAAGCAGGGGGCTACAATGAGCAGTTCTTC; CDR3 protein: CASSEEAGGYNEQFF
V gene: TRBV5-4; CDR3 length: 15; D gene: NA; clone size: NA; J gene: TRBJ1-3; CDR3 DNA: TGTGCCAGCAGCCCCGACAGTACGACCGGAAACACCATATATTTT; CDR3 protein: CASSPDSTTGNTIYF
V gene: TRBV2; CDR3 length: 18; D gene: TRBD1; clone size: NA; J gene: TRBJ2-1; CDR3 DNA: TGTGCCAGCGCCACCGGGACAGGGTGGAAGAGTTCCTACAATGAGCAGTTCTTC; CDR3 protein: CASATGTGWKSSYNEQFF
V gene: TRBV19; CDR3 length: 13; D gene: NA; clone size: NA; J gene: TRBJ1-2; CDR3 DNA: TGTGCCAGTACCCGACAGGCTTACTATGGCTACACCTTC; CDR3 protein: CASTRQAYYGYTF
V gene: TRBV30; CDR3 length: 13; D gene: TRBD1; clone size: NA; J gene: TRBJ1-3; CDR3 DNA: TGTGCCTGGAGCCCCGGACAGGGAGACACCATATATTTT; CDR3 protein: CAWSPGQGDTIYF
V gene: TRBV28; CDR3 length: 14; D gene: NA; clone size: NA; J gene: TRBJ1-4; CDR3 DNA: TGTGCCAGCAGTTTAGGGTCGAGGAATGAAAAACTGTTTTTT; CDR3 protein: CASSLGSRNEKLFF
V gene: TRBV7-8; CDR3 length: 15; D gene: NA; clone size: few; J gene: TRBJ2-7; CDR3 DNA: TGTGCCAGCAGCTTAGCGAGTCTAGCGAGTTACGAGCAGTACTTC; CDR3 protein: CASSLASLASYEQYF
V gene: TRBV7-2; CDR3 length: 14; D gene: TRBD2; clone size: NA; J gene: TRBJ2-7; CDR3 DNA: TGTGCCAGCAGCCGGACTAGCGGGAGTTACGAGCAGTACTTC; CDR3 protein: CASSRTSGSYEQYF
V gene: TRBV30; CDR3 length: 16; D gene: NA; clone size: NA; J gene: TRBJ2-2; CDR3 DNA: TGTGCCTGGAGTAGAACCCTTACAGGGAACACCGGGGAGCTGTTTTTT; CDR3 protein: CAWSRTLTGNTGELFF
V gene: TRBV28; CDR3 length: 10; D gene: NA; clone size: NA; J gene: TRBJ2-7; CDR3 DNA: TGTGCCAGCAGTCTCTACGAGCAGTACTTC; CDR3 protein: CASSLYEQYF